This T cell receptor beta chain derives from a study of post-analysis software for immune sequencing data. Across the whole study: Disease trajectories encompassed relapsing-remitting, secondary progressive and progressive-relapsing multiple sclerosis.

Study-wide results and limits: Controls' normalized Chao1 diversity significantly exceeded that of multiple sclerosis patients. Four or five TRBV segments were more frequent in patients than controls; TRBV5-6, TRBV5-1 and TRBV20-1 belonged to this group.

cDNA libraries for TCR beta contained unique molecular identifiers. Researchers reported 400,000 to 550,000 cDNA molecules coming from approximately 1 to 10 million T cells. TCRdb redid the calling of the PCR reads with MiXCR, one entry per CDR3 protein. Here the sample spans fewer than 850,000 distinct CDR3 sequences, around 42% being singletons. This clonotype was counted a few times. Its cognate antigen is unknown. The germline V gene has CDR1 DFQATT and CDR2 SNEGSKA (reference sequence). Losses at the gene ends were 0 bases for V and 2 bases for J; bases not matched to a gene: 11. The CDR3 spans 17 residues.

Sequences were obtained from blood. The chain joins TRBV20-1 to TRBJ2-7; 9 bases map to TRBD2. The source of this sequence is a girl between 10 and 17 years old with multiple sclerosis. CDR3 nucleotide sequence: TGCAGTGCTAGAGATAAACTGCAGCGGGAGGTCCCCTACGAGCAGTACTTC. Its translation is CSARDKLQREVPYEQYF.